A single sample gave rise to the 14 T cell receptor beta chains below, sequenced in a study of blood T cell repertoires in COVID-19. Using immunoSEQ multiplex PCR, the repertoire was profiled, and TCRdb retains in-frame clones only, with some absent. The table records under 350,000 clones, around 86% of them present only once. What was sequenced was peripheral blood. The receptors originated from a human donor in a cohort sampled during active COVID-19.

The V and J genes are TRBV19 and TRBJ1-1; 9 positions match TRBD1. Germline lookup yields CDR1 LNHDA and CDR2 SQIVND (reference sequence). The V and J ends lost 6 bases and 1 base, in that order; junction bases with no gene match: 12. This CDR3 spans 17 amino acids. The chain's CDR3 is CASSPAGTGRGNTEAFF. The CDR3 coding sequence is TGTGCCAGTAGCCCTGCCGGGACAGGGCGAGGGAACACTGAAGCTTTCTTT.

V gene TRBV3-1 (or the pseudogene TRBV3-2) combines with J gene TRBJ2-3; perhaps TRBD2 as D (5 bases). Trimming took 1 base from V and 0 from J, leaving 8 bases between them. Germline V gene data show CDR1 as LGHDT and CDR2 as YNNKEL (reference sequence). The CDR3 consists of 15 residues. The CDR3 nucleotides read TGTGCCAGCAGCCAAGGCGGGCGTAGCACAGATACGCAGTATTTT. It specifies CASSQGGRSTDTQYF.

This clone was counted once. The chain employs TRBV6-5 and TRBJ2-1; unclear D gene. V was clipped by 7 bases and J by 1 base, with 14 bases between them. Germline CDR1 reads MNHEY; CDR2 reads SVGAGI. The CDR3 length is 15 residues. CDR3 region: CASTGSAKSYNEQFF. CDR3 nucleotide sequence: TGTGCCAGCACGGGTTCCGCTAAGTCCTACAATGAGCAGTTCTTC.

The chain links TRBV7-2 to TRBJ2-1; TRBD1 matches 7 bases. Germline V gene lookup returns CDR1 SGHTA and CDR2 FQGNSA. This CDR3 has 13 residues. The trim removed 4 bases at V and 9 bases at J, leaving 6 bases unmatched. CDR3 sequence: CASSSHRGSEQFF. The CDR3 DNA reads as TGTGCCAGCAGCTCTCACAGGGGAAGTGAGCAGTTCTTC.

V and J are TRBV24-1 and TRBJ1-2, with TRBD1 identical over 7 bases. Trimming at V came to 3 bases and at J to 3 bases, leaving 6 bases not matched to a gene. Germline assignment: CDR1 KGHDR and CDR2 SFDVKD. The CDR3 contains 15 residues. CDR3 DNA sequence: TGTGCCACCAGTGATCCCTACAGGGGCTACTATGGCTACACCTTC. Its translation: CATSDPYRGYYGYTF.

The J gene is TRBJ1-5, the V gene TRBV2; D is undetermined. Trimming removed 5 bases at V and 3 bases at J, with 11 bases between. Germline CDR1 reads SNHLY; CDR2 reads FYNNEI. The CDR3 sequence is 14 residues long. This CDR3 reads CASSKGPHNQPQHF. The CDR3 nucleotides are TGTGCCAGCAGTAAAGGGCCACACAATCAGCCCCAGCATTTT. The variable domain in full, with the rest retrieved from reference TRBV2 and TRBJ1-5, is EPEVTQTPSHQVTQMGQEVILRCVPISNHLYFYWYRQILGQKVEFLVSFYNNEISEKSEIFDDQFSVERPDGSNFTLKIRSTKLEDSAMYFCASSKGPHNQPQHFGDGTRLSIL.

The gene calls are TRBV24-1 and TRBJ2-1, with 7 bases aligning to TRBD1. Trimming took 5 bases from V and 9 from J; bases not matched to a gene: 6. From germline, CDR1 is KGHDR and CDR2 SFDVKD. The CDR3 has 13 residues. CDR3: CATSGQGNPEQFF. In DNA form, the CDR3 reads TGTGCCACCAGTGGACAGGGAAACCCTGAGCAGTTCTTC.

The genes are TRBV4-2 and TRBJ2-7; possible D gene TRBD2, 6 bases. Trimming left V 0 bases short and J 4 bases short, with 10 bases between. This CDR3 contains 14 residues. Germline V CDR1 and CDR2: LGHNA, YNFKEQ. The CDR3 coding sequence is TGTGCCAGCAGCCAAGAAGGGACTCCTTACGAGCAGTACTTC. Its protein product is CASSQEGTPYEQYF.

The CDR3 loop reads CASSPQGSGYGYTF. The CDR3 region has the DNA TGTGCCAGTAGTCCCCAGGGCTCGGGCTATGGCTACACCTTC. This chain links TRBV19 with TRBJ1-2; perhaps TRBD1 as D (5 bases). The CDR3 runs to 14 residues. Looked up from germline, CDR1 is LNHDA and CDR2 is SQIVND (reference sequence). The V gene lost 5 bases and the J gene lost 4 bases, with 14 bases spanning the gap.

The rearrangement joins TRBV28 to TRBJ1-5; a possible D gene is TRBD1 (5 bases). Germline-derived CDR1 and CDR2 are MDHEN and SYDVKM. The CDR3 length is 15 residues. The ends were cut back, 5 bases at V and 1 base at J, with 12 bases in the middle. CDR3 sequence reads: CASSPPPGSNQPQHF. The DNA for the CDR3 is TGTGCCAGCAGTCCCCCGCCAGGGAGCAATCAGCCCCAGCATTTT.

V is TRBV18 and J is TRBJ1-3; D is ambiguous. Per germline, CDR1 KGHSH and CDR2 LQKENI. CDR3 length: 15 residues. V dropped 6 bases and J dropped 1 base, with 13 bases sitting between them. CDR3 sequence reads: CASSPEELSGNTIYF. In nucleotides, the CDR3 is TGTGCCAGCTCCCCAGAGGAACTGTCTGGAAACACCATATATTTT. Full variable domain (outside the CDR3, taken from reference TRBV18 and TRBJ1-3): NAGVMQNPRHLVRRRGQEARLRCSPMKGHSHVYWYRQLPEEGLKFMVYLQKENIIDESGMPKERFSAEFPKEGPSILRIQQVVRGDSAAYFCASSPEELSGNTIYFGEGSWLTVV.

The rearrangement links TRBV24-1 to TRBJ2-2; D not resolved. V was pared by 4 bases and J by 7 bases, with 9 bases between. In germline, CDR1 is KGHDR, CDR2 SFDVKD. The CDR3 sequence is 13 residues long. The CDR3 region is CATSDYSNGELFF. The CDR3 nucleotides read TGTGCCACCAGTGACTATTCCAACGGGGAGCTGTTTTTT.

This clone appeared a few times. The genes are TRBV19 and TRBJ2-2, with TRBD2 matching 10 bases. The CDR3 covers 15 residues. Unmatched junction bases numbered 5, after V lost 4 bases and J lost 6 bases. CDR1 is LNHDA, CDR2 SQIVND, per germline (reference sequence). The CDR3 nucleotides read TGTGCCAGTAGTAAGAGCGGGAGGGCCGCCGGGGAGCTGTTTTTT. Protein product: CASSKSGRAAGELFF.

The CDR3, as DNA: TGTGCCAGCAGTGAAGCGAGGGATCAGCCCCAGCATTTT. Its protein product is CASSEARDQPQHF. This sequence joins TRBV6-1 and TRBJ1-5, with D hard to call. Trimming took 0 bases from V and 5 from J, leaving 5 bases between them. The CDR3 spans 13 residues. Germline V lookup: CDR1 MNHNS, CDR2 SASEGT.